The 18 T cell receptor beta chains below were found in one sample sequenced in a study of T cells in Graves' hyperthyroidism and ophthalmopathy. Amplification yielded TCR beta CDR3 regions, with RNA transcripts as the source. A set of HTBI primers served as the primers for a first-round RT-PCR of the TCR CDR3. Using its own MiXCR run on the multiplex PCR reads, TCRdb lists one record per CDR3 protein. The table includes hundreds of thousands of distinct CDR3 sequences, approximately 14% detected once. What was sequenced was blood. These receptors were taken from a woman between 50 and 59 years old with Graves' ophthalmopathy.

J is TRBJ2-1 and V is TRBV7-2; 13 positions match TRBD2. The CDR3 runs to 16 residues. Germline values: CDR1 SGHTA, CDR2 FQGNSA. Trimming removed 5 bases from V and 9 bases from J; junction bases left unmatched: 10. CDR3 in amino acids: CASSHIGLAGVSEQFF. The CDR3 nucleotides read TGTGCCAGCAGCCACATAGGACTAGCGGGAGTCAGTGAGCAGTTCTTC.

Ten or more counts support this clonotype. The chain combines TRBV28 with TRBJ2-2; D unclear. Germline V lookup: CDR1 MDHEN, CDR2 SYDVKM. V dropped 3 bases and J dropped 6 bases, with 20 bases sitting between them. The CDR3 is 17 residues long. In DNA form, the CDR3 reads TGTGCCAGCAGTTTGAAGTCATTTTACTTACGTGCCGGGGAGCTGTTTTTT. It translates to CASSLKSFYLRAGELFF.

This clonotype was observed a handful of times. The chain combines TRBV14 with TRBJ2-5, with 8 nucleotides matching TRBD1. V was clipped by 0 bases and J by 2 bases; unmatched bases: 5. Per the germline V gene, CDR1 is SGHDN and CDR2 is FVKESK. This CDR3 has 16 residues. The chain's CDR3 is CASSQDRGTGQETQYF. The CDR3, as DNA: TGTGCCAGCAGCCAAGATCGAGGGACAGGTCAAGAGACCCAGTACTTC.

The table lists this clonotype with many counts. The chain is built from TRBV28 and TRBJ1-2, with 11 positions matching TRBD1. V shed 5 bases, J shed 8 bases, and the junction held 1 base outside the gene matches. CDR1 is MDHEN, CDR2 SYDVKM, per germline. This CDR3 is 12 amino acids long. The CDR3: CASSRTGGGYTF. The CDR3 nucleotides are TGTGCCAGCAGTCGGACAGGGGGCGGCTACACCTTC.

At least ten counts were recorded for this clonotype. V is TRBV28 and J is TRBJ2-3; tentatively, D is TRBD1 (6 bases). In germline, CDR1 is MDHEN, CDR2 SYDVKM. V was cut by 6 bases and J by 6 bases, with 22 bases left in between. The length of the CDR3 is 16 residues. The CDR3 coding sequence is TGTGCCAGCAGCCTCCAACAGGGAAGGGTCATCGATACGCAGTATTTT. Translating it yields CASSLQQGRVIDTQYF.

This clonotype was recorded at least ten times. The rearrangement joins TRBV11-2 to TRBJ2-3; no clear D. The CDR3 is 13 amino acids. Trimming took 3 bases from V and 4 from J, leaving 8 bases between them. Germline loops: CDR1 SGHAT, CDR2 FQNNGV. In DNA form, the CDR3 reads TGTGCCAGCAGCTTCGCTAGATCAGATACGCAGTATTTT. Translated, it gives CASSFARSDTQYF. Based on the CDR3 plus reference TRBV11-2 and TRBJ2-3, the full variable domain is EAGVAQSPRYKIIEKRQSVAFWCNPISGHATLYWYQQILGQGPKLLIQFQNNGVVDDSQLPKDRFSAERLKGVDSTLKIQPAKLEDSAVYLCASSFARSDTQYFGPGTRLTVL.

This clonotype occurred many times. The V gene is TRBV20-1, the J gene TRBJ1-1, with TRBD1 identical over 7 bases. Germline values: CDR1 DFQATT, CDR2 SNEGSKA (reference sequence). The CDR3 totals 12 residues. The DNA for the CDR3 is TGCAGGCCCGGGACAGATAACACTGAAGCTTTCTTT. It yields the protein CRPGTDNTEAFF.

This clonotype was observed a handful of times. This chain connects TRBV7-9 to TRBJ1-1; 9 bases match TRBD1. V was clipped by 2 bases and J by 1 base; unmatched bases: 2. The CDR3 is 15 residues long. Germline V gene lookup returns CDR1 SEHNR and CDR2 FQNEAQ (reference sequence). The CDR3 DNA reads TGTGCCAGCAGCTTAAGGACAGGGGAGAACACTGAAGCTTTCTTT. This gives the protein CASSLRTGENTEAFF.

This clonotype turned up a few times. V usage is TRBV6-1 and J usage is TRBJ1-2; D is unresolved. Germline V CDR1 and CDR2: MNHNS, SASEGT. The CDR3 has 14 amino acids. Trimming shortened V by 5 bases and J by 8 bases, and 18 bases separated the two germline ends. The CDR3 coding sequence is TGTGCCAGCAGTTATGACACAAATAGGATAGGCTACACCTTC. This sequence encodes CASSYDTNRIGYTF.

This clonotype was observed many times. The chain has TRBV7-3 and TRBJ1-1, with D tentatively TRBD1 (5 bases). The CDR3 has 14 amino acids. CDR1 and CDR2 from the germline V gene are SGHTA and FQGTGA. Trimming left V 5 bases short and J 1 base short, with 11 bases between. The CDR3 reads CASSRGDRNTEAFF. In DNA form, the CDR3 reads TGTGCCAGCAGCCGCGGGGACCGGAACACTGAAGCTTTCTTT.

This clonotype was observed at least ten times. V is TRBV20-1 and J is TRBJ2-5; TRBD2 matches 13 bases. Per the germline V gene, CDR1 is DFQATT and CDR2 is SNEGSKA (reference sequence). The trim removed 2 bases at V and 2 bases at J, leaving 8 bases unmatched. The CDR3 loop spans 17 amino acids. The CDR3, as DNA: TGCAGTGCTAGATACTATTGGGGACTAGCGGGACAAGAGACCCAGTACTTC. This gives the protein CSARYYWGLAGQETQYF.

This clonotype was counted at least ten times. CDR3 coding DNA: TGTGCCTGGAGTTCCGACAGGGGGGTTTCACCCCTCCACTTT. The encoded protein is CAWSSDRGVSPLHF. The genes are TRBV30 and TRBJ1-6, with TRBD1 identical over 9 bases. Trimming removed 2 bases from V and 9 bases from J; junction bases left unmatched: 5. CDR3 length: 14 residues. From germline, CDR1 is GTSNPN and CDR2 SVGIG (reference sequence).

Concerning this clonotype itself: This sequence may be a read error, since a much larger clone differs from it by one base. The CDR3 region has the DNA TGTGCCAGCACTTGGGACAGGGGAAATGAGCAGTTCTTC. It is translated as CASTWDRGNEQFF. The V and J genes are TRBV12-3 or TRBV12-4 and TRBJ2-1, with 10 bases fitting TRBD1. The CDR3 has 13 residues. The V gene end was trimmed by 7 bases and the J gene end by 7 bases; junction bases not matched to a gene: 4.

This clonotype was seen a few times. A much larger clone lies one base from this, so it may be a read error. The rearrangement links TRBV12-3 or TRBV12-4 to TRBJ1-5; D gene ambiguous. V was trimmed by 2 bases and J by 4 bases, leaving 6 bases between them. The CDR3 consists of 13 residues. CDR3 region: CASSLTANQPQHF. CDR3 nucleotides: TGTGCCAGCAGTTTAACAGCGAATCAGCCCCAGCATTTT.

This clonotype was detected many times. The chain's CDR3 is CSATRRDRGYEQYF. The CDR3 DNA reads TGCAGTGCTACCCGACGGGACAGGGGCTACGAGCAGTACTTC. J is TRBJ2-7 and V is TRBV20-1, with TRBD1 matching 10 bases. The CDR3 loop spans 14 amino acids. Germline V lookup: CDR1 DFQATT, CDR2 SNEGSKA (reference sequence). V shed 4 bases and J 3 bases; nucleotides not matched to a gene: 6.

This clonotype has just a few counts. The rearrangement joins TRBV19 to TRBJ1-1; 7 bases align to TRBD1. V was clipped by 3 bases and J by 5 bases; unmatched bases: 3. CDR3 length: 13 amino acids. From germline, CDR1 is LNHDA and CDR2 SQIVND (reference sequence). DNA of the CDR3: TGTGCCAGTAGTATGACAGGGCCGACTGAAGCTTTCTTT. Protein product: CASSMTGPTEAFF.

Remarks on this clonotype: A much larger clone differs by one base, so this may be a read error. This sequence joins TRBV28 and TRBJ2-1, with 7 bases fitting TRBD1. Germline V CDR1 and CDR2: MDHEN, SYDVKM. The length of the CDR3 is 14 residues. The CDR3 protein is CASSPNRGTDEQSF. CDR3 coding DNA: TGTGCCAGCAGCCCGAACAGGGGAACCGATGAGCAGTCCTTC. Looking up the rest from reference TRBV28 and TRBJ2-1 gives the full variable domain: DVKVTQSSRYLVKRTGEKVFLECVQDMDHENMFWYRQDPGLGLRLIYFSYDVKMKEKGDIPEGYSVSREKKERFSLILESASTNQTSMYLCASSPNRGTDEQSFGPGTRLTVL.

The gene calls are TRBV20-1 and TRBJ1-5, with 7 bases that match TRBD1. The CDR3 covers 16 residues. CDR1 is DFQATT and CDR2 is SNEGSKA in the germline V gene (reference sequence). The V segment lost 7 bases and the J segment 2 bases; nucleotides outside the gene matches: 14. CDR3 in DNA: TGCAGTGTGTGGAACAGGGGAGGGTTCGGCAATCAGCCCCAGCATTTT. Amino acids: CSVWNRGGFGNQPQHF.